Listed here are 12 T cell receptor beta chains from one sample, sequenced in a study of CD8 T cells in ankylosing spondylitis. Study results and limitations: Seemingly characteristic of ankylosing spondylitis blood was a TCR beta motif consisting of about 8 highly homologous variants.

TCRdb fed the 5' RACE reads into MiXCR, producing one record per CDR3 protein. The sample carries about 440,000 distinct CDR3 sequences, about a sixth recorded once. No antigen has been assigned to these receptors. What was sequenced was blood, either unsorted or a sorted T cell fraction (not recorded which). The receptor source for this set is a male donor with ankylosing spondylitis.

This clonotype was seen repeatedly, ten times or more. The gene calls are TRBV20-1 and TRBJ2-5; D is unresolved. V was cut by 6 bases and J by 2 bases, with 10 bases left in between. The CDR3 length is 12 residues. CDR1 is DFQATT, CDR2 SNEGSKA, per germline (reference sequence). CDR3 DNA sequence: TGCAGTGCCCCAACGCGGCAAGAGACCCAGTACTTC. Protein sequence: CSAPTRQETQYF.

This clonotype has a count of ten or more. The rearrangement links TRBV12-3 or TRBV12-4 to TRBJ1-3; TRBD1 is a possible D gene (5 bases). The CDR3 loop spans 14 amino acids. The V end lost 5 bases, the J end lost 8 bases, and 16 bases lay between the germline ends. The CDR3 region has the DNA TGTGCCAGCAGTACGCGGAGTTCGGGGGACACCATATATTTT. Translation gives CASSTRSSGDTIYF.

This chain joins TRBV3-1 and TRBJ1-2; tentative D call: TRBD1 (5 bases). The CDR3 length is 14 residues. The V and J ends lost 3 bases and 6 bases respectively, with 14 bases between them. CDR1 LGHDT and CDR2 YNNKEL come from the germline V gene (reference sequence). Here the CDR3 DNA reads TGTGCCAGCAGCCAGCTCTCGGGGGGGAATGGCTACACCTTC. Translating it yields CASSQLSGGNGYTF.

This clonotype showed up just a few times. This chain links TRBV10-3 with TRBJ2-7; 7 bases match TRBD2. The CDR3 spans 12 residues. The trim removed 6 bases at V and 2 bases at J, leaving 1 base unmatched. From germline, CDR1 is ENHRY and CDR2 SYGVKD. CDR3 in amino acids: CAIRSGAYEQYF. The DNA of the CDR3 is TGTGCCATCAGGAGCGGGGCCTACGAGCAGTACTTC.

This clonotype was counted only a few times. This chain uses TRBV2 with TRBJ1-5; TRBD1 matches at 8 bases. The CDR3 loop spans 13 amino acids. Germline values: CDR1 SNHLY, CDR2 FYNNEI. After removal of 7 bases from V and 4 bases from J, the junction contained 3 bases not matched to a gene. The CDR3 sequence is CASNRQGNQPQHF. The CDR3 DNA is TGTGCCAGCAACCGACAGGGGAATCAGCCCCAGCATTTT. The full variable domain, its missing parts supplied by reference TRBV2 and TRBJ1-5, is EPEVTQTPSHQVTQMGQEVILRCVPISNHLYFYWYRQILGQKVEFLVSFYNNEISEKSEIFDDQFSVERPDGSNFTLKIRSTKLEDSAMYFCASNRQGNQPQHFGDGTRLSIL.

Concerning this clonotype itself: The CDR3 does not close with the conserved phenylalanine or tryptophan, likely indicating a read error. V gene TRBV11-2 combines with J gene TRBJ2-5; 11 bases align to TRBD2. V shed 5 bases, J shed 5 bases, and the junction held 10 bases outside the gene matches. CDR1 is SGHAT and CDR2 is FQNNGV in the germline V gene. The CDR3 has 16 residues. CDR3 protein: CASSRGTSGSGETQYL. Written as DNA, the CDR3 is TGTGCCAGCAGCCGCGGGACTAGCGGATCAGGGGAGACCCAGTACTTA.

This clonotype was seen a few times. The chain carries TRBV30 and TRBJ2-2; 10 bases fit TRBD1. The germline V gene encodes CDR1 GTSNPN and CDR2 SVGIG (reference sequence). This CDR3 spans 15 amino acids. Trimming removed 5 bases from V and 4 bases from J; junction bases left unmatched: 7. The chain's CDR3 is CAWGAGTGVTGELFF. CDR3 bases: TGTGCCTGGGGAGCCGGGACAGGGGTCACCGGGGAGCTGTTTTTT.

The rearrangement uses TRBV11-2 and TRBJ2-1; D possibly matches TRBD1 or TRBD2 (6 bases each). Germline V gene lookup returns CDR1 SGHAT and CDR2 FQNNGV. The CDR3 is 18 amino acids. Trimming left V 4 bases short and J 7 bases short, with 26 bases between. The CDR3 reads CASSWGAGTEVIQNEQFF. CDR3 coding DNA: TGTGCCAGCAGCTGGGGGGCGGGGACTGAAGTTATCCAGAATGAGCAGTTCTTC.

In its sample, this clonotype was seen a few times. The chain recombines TRBV14 with TRBJ1-1, with D perhaps TRBD1 (6 bases). This CDR3 region has 13 residues. CDR1 and CDR2 (germline): SGHDN, FVKESK. V dropped 3 bases and J dropped 5 bases, with 10 bases sitting between them. In nucleotides, the CDR3 is TGTGCCAGCAGCCACCGACAGGTTACTGAAGCTTTCTTT. Translated: CASSHRQVTEAFF.

The chain combines TRBV6-2 or TRBV6-3 with TRBJ2-3; D is uncertain. This CDR3 contains 12 residues. The germline V gene has CDR1 MNHEY and CDR2 SVGEGT. Trimming shortened V by 2 bases and J by 14 bases, and 14 bases separated the two germline ends. The CDR3 DNA reads as TGTGCCAGCAGTTACCCGGCCCCCGGGCCGTATTTT. Translating gives CASSYPAPGPYF.

The rearrangement links TRBV20-1 to TRBJ2-6; 11 nucleotides agree with TRBD2. The CDR3 contains 17 residues. V lost 6 bases, J lost 0 bases, and 7 bases stayed unmatched. The germline gives CDR1 DFQATT, CDR2 SNEGSKA (reference sequence). The CDR3 sequence: CSARLAGSVSGANVLTF. CDR3 nucleotides: TGCAGTGCCCGACTAGCGGGAAGTGTCTCTGGGGCCAACGTCCTGACTTTC.

A few counts support this clonotype. This chain connects TRBV5-1 to TRBJ2-4; tentatively, D is TRBD2 (7 bases). The CDR3 has 15 residues. The V and J ends lost 0 bases and 7 bases respectively, with 14 bases between them. The germline gives CDR1 SGHRS, CDR2 YFSETQ. As DNA, the CDR3 is TGCGCCAGCAGCTTGGACTCGGGGGGCCGGAACATTCAGTACTTC. Protein product: CASSLDSGGRNIQYF.